Below, one T cell receptor beta chain is given with its context. The length of the CDR3 is 13 residues. Deletions cut 7 bases from V and 6 bases from J, with 15 bases between. From germline, CDR1 is SNHLY and CDR2 FYNNEI. In the original processing: For nucleated cells, counts were estimated from reference gene primer amplification. Some clones are missing from TCRdb's copy, which holds only in-frame ones; the method was immunoSEQ multiplex PCR. V and J calls and clone size are copied from that table; D and trimming were computed from the DNA. The table has approximately 160,000 clones, 86% seen once. This specimen belongs to a study of blood T cell repertoires in COVID-19. Study information: Samples taken during acute and convalescent COVID-19 were collected in the United States, Italy and Spain. The cDNA or gDNA used as material had been derived from T cells, B-cell-depleted T cells, or PBMCs.

This chain uses TRBV2 with TRBJ1-1, with a tentative D call TRBD1 (6 bases). The TCR originated in a man aged 45-65 years with active or convalescent COVID-19. Sequenced sample: peripheral blood. The CDR3, as DNA: TGTGCCAGCATGGCCATGGGGGCCCCTGAAGCTTTCTTT. Protein product: CASMAMGAPEAFF.